This T cell receptor (beta chain) emerged from a study of beta chain features in type 1 diabetes. Study findings and constraints: Within each of all four CD4+ subsets, Type 1 diabetes patients had TCRB CDR3s that were moderately but significantly shorter.

CDR3 length: 16 amino acids. Germline CDR1 LNHDA, CDR2 SQIVND (reference sequence). With V trimmed by 2 bases and J by 1 base, 4 bases remained unmatched. The authors sorted CD4+ naive, central memory, regulatory and stem cell-like memory cells via CD45RO/CCR7/CD25/CD127/CD95/CD27. As to this clone: No antigen is known for it.

What was sequenced were expressed TCRB transcripts, since all of the isolated RNA had been reverse transcribed. TCRdb's copy holds only in-frame clones and misses some; the assay was immunoSEQ multiplex PCR. The table shows about 110,000 clones, with 40% occurring only once. The chain combines TRBV19 with TRBJ2-4; TRBD2 agrees at 8 bases. Specimen: stem cell memory CD4+ T cells from blood. This receptor was taken from a woman aged 18-35 years in good health. CDR3 nucleotide sequence: TGTGCCAGTAGTATACGGGGCGGGAGGGCCAAAAACATTCAGTACTTC. Translated: CASSIRGGRAKNIQYF.